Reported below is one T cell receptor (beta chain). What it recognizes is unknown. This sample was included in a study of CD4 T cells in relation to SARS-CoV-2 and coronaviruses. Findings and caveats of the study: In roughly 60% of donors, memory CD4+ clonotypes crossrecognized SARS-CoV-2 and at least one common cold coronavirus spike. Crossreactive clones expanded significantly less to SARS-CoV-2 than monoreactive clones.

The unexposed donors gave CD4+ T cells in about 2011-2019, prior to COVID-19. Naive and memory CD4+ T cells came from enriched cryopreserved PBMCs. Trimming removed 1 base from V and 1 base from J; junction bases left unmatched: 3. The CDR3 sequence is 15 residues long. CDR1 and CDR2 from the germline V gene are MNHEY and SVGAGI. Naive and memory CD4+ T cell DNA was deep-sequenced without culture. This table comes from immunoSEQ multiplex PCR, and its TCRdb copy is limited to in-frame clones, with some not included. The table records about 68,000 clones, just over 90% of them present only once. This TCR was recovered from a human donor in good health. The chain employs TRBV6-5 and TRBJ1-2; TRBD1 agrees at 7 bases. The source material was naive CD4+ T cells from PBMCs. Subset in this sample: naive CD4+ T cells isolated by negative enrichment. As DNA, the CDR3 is TGTGCCAGCAGTTACTGGCAGGGGGATAACTATGGCTACACCTTC. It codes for CASSYWQGDNYGYTF.